This entry lists 19 T cell receptor beta chains sequenced from one sample in a study of blood T cell repertoires in COVID-19. Generated by immunoSEQ multiplex PCR, the TCRdb table keeps only in-frame clones and is missing some. The sample contains 95,000 to 110,000 clones, about 80% of which appear only once. Input material: peripheral blood. These receptors were collected from a human donor in a cohort sampled during active or convalescent COVID-19.

V gene TRBV6-2 or TRBV6-3 combines with J gene TRBJ1-5; D is unresolved. The ends were cut back, 3 bases at V and 0 bases at J, with 6 bases in the middle. This CDR3 is 14 amino acids long. Germline V gene data show CDR1 as MNHEY and CDR2 as SVGEGT. CDR3 in amino acids: CASSYSNSNQPQHF. In DNA, the CDR3 is TGTGCCAGCAGTTATTCCAATAGCAATCAGCCCCAGCATTTT.

This chain connects TRBV19 to TRBJ1-6; 7 nucleotides match TRBD1. Germline V lookup: CDR1 LNHDA, CDR2 SQIVND (reference sequence). With V trimmed by 5 bases and J by 10 bases, 5 bases remained unmatched. The CDR3 runs 13 residues. The CDR3 loop is CASSPKGQSPLHF. CDR3 in DNA: TGTGCCAGTAGTCCCAAGGGACAGTCACCCCTCCACTTT.

The count of this clone is one. The CDR3 loop is CASNLMGGMGSPLHF. The CDR3 nucleotides are TGTGCCAGCAACCTAATGGGGGGTATGGGGTCACCCCTCCACTTT. The V and J genes are TRBV2 and TRBJ1-6, with D possibly being TRBD1 (5 bases). Germline CDR1 SNHLY, CDR2 FYNNEI. The CDR3 contains 15 residues. The V gene lost 7 bases and the J gene lost 10 bases, with 20 bases spanning the gap. Together with reference TRBV2 and TRBJ1-6, the CDR3 gives the full variable domain: EPEVTQTPSHQVTQMGQEVILRCVPISNHLYFYWYRQILGQKVEFLVSFYNNEISEKSEIFDDQFSVERPDGSNFTLKIRSTKLEDSAMYFCASNLMGGMGSPLHFGNGTRLTVT.

V and J are TRBV19 and TRBJ1-5; D uncertain. Trimming removed 5 bases from V and 5 bases from J, with 7 bases in between. The germline V gene encodes CDR1 LNHDA and CDR2 SQIVND (reference sequence). The CDR3 extends over 12 amino acids. The CDR3 loop reads CASSGPHQPQHF. The CDR3, as DNA: TGTGCCAGTAGTGGGCCCCATCAGCCCCAGCATTTT.

The CDR3 DNA sequence: TGTGATCGGACTAGTTGCGCAGATACGCAGTATTTT. It is translated as CDRTSCADTQYF. The J gene is TRBJ2-3, the V gene TRBV19; TRBD2 matches at 7 bases. The germline gives CDR1 LNHDA, CDR2 SQIVND (reference sequence). The CDR3 is 12 residues long.

This clone has a single count. V and J are TRBV4-2 and TRBJ2-7; 7 bases map to TRBD2. Germline-derived CDR1 and CDR2 are LGHNA and YNFKEQ. This CDR3 has 15 amino acids. Losses at the gene ends were 0 bases for V and 5 bases for J; bases not matched to a gene: 7. The CDR3 sequence: CASSQEVGGFHEQYF. The CDR3 region has the DNA TGTGCCAGCAGCCAAGAGGTGGGGGGGTTCCACGAGCAGTACTTC.

J is TRBJ1-2 and V is TRBV2, with D perhaps matching TRBD1 (5 bases). The V end was cut by 4 bases, the J end by 5 bases, with 14 bases between. Germline V gene sequence: CDR1 SNHLY, CDR2 FYNNEI. The CDR3 consists of 14 residues. The CDR3: CASSGQSTLYGYTF. The CDR3, as DNA: TGTGCCAGCAGTGGACAGTCTACCTTGTATGGCTACACCTTC.

The chain recombines TRBV4-2 with TRBJ2-1; 8 bases are a match to TRBD2. This CDR3 has 15 residues. After removal of 7 bases from V and 8 bases from J, the junction contained 13 bases not matched to a gene. Germline V CDR1 and CDR2: LGHNA, YNFKEQ. The CDR3 spells CASKVERLASYEQFF. DNA of the CDR3: TGTGCCAGCAAAGTGGAGAGACTAGCGTCCTATGAGCAGTTCTTC.

The sample holds a few counts of this clone. The V call is TRBV13, the J call TRBJ1-1, with 7 bases lining up with TRBD1. There are 16 residues in the CDR3. Looked up from germline, CDR1 is PRHDT and CDR2 is FYEKMQ (reference sequence). J was trimmed by 4 bases and V by 8 bases; bases with no gene match: 16. In DNA, the CDR3 is TGTGCCAGCCAACCGAGGAGGGGGCTGTTTTCCACTGAAGCTTTCTTT. Protein product: CASQPRRGLFSTEAFF.

This chain uses TRBV10-2 with TRBJ2-7; 10 nucleotides align to TRBD1. Germline V CDR1 and CDR2: WSHSY, SAAADI. With 6 bases clipped from V and 5 bases from J, the junction kept 7 bases outside the gene matches. The CDR3 runs to 14 residues. CDR3: CASRRDRGFHEQYF. In nucleotides, the CDR3 is TGCGCCAGCAGGCGGGACAGGGGTTTTCACGAGCAGTACTTC.

This rearrangement joins TRBV7-9 to TRBJ2-3; D not certain. CDR3 length: 11 amino acids. The V end lost 3 bases, the J end lost 5 bases, and 3 bases lay between the germline ends. CDR1 is SEHNR, CDR2 FQNEAQ, per germline (reference sequence). In DNA, the CDR3 is TGTGCCAGCAGCTTGAGAGATACGCAGTATTTT. Translated: CASSLRDTQYF.

CDR3: CASSLNRGADTQYF. The CDR3 nucleotides read TGTGCCAGCAGCTTAAATAGGGGTGCAGATACGCAGTATTTT. The rearrangement links TRBV7-3 to TRBJ2-3, with D possibly TRBD1 on 5 matching bases. The CDR3 loop spans 14 amino acids. Germline CDR1 reads SGHTA; CDR2 reads FQGTGA. Trimming removed 1 base at V and 4 bases at J, with 9 bases between. The full variable domain, with the rest looked up from reference TRBV7-3 and TRBJ2-3, is GAGVSQTPSNKVTEKGKYVELRCDPISGHTALYWYRQSLGQGPEFLIYFQGTGAADDSGLPNDRFFAVRPEGSVSTLKIQRTERGDSAVYLCASSLNRGADTQYFGPGTRLTVL.

The chain has TRBV9 and TRBJ2-1, with 9 bases that match TRBD1. The CDR3 is 15 residues long. V gave up 0 bases and J gave up 2 bases; unmatched junction bases: 0. From germline, CDR1 is SGDLS and CDR2 YYNGEE. CDR3 loop: CASSVGDRAYNEQFF. CDR3 bases: TGTGCCAGCAGCGTAGGGGACAGGGCCTACAATGAGCAGTTCTTC.

The CDR3, as DNA: TGTGCCAGCAGTTTGATCAGGGGAGGGGAGACCCAGTACTTC. Amino acid sequence: CASSLIRGGETQYF. V gene TRBV5-6 combines with J gene TRBJ2-5; maybe TRBD2 (7 bases). The germline gives CDR1 SGHDT, CDR2 YYEEEE. This CDR3 comprises 14 residues. The V end lost 5 bases, the J end lost 5 bases, and 16 bases lay between the germline ends. Full variable domain (remainder filled in from reference TRBV5-6 and TRBJ2-5): DAGVTQSPTHLIKTRGQQVTLRCSPKSGHDTVSWYQQALGQGPQFIFQYYEEEERQRGNFPDRFSGHQFPNYSSELNVNALLLGDSALYLCASSLIRGGETQYFGPGTRLLVL.

The chain joins TRBV11-2 to TRBJ1-1, with 7 bases lining up with TRBD1. CDR3 length equals 17 residues. The germline V gene has CDR1 SGHAT and CDR2 FQNNGV. Losses at the gene ends were 1 base for V and 3 bases for J; bases not matched to a gene: 11. The CDR3: CASSLGQGKGGHTEAFF. The CDR3 DNA follows: TGTGCCAGCAGCTTAGGACAGGGTAAGGGGGGACACACTGAAGCTTTCTTT.

The V gene is TRBV2, the J gene TRBJ2-2, with D maybe TRBD2 (6 bases). V was cut by 6 bases and J by 6 bases, with 20 bases left in between. The CDR3 sequence is 16 residues long. Germline V gene sequence: CDR1 SNHLY, CDR2 FYNNEI. The CDR3 protein is CASRALVEGTAGELFF. The CDR3 coding sequence is TGTGCCAGCAGAGCCCTCGTGGAGGGCACCGCCGGGGAGCTGTTTTTT.

This clone is labeled as medium-sized. The genes are TRBV7-6 and TRBJ2-7; D remains ambiguous. V was trimmed by 1 base and J by 0 bases, leaving 7 bases between them. The CDR3 runs 14 residues. CDR1 is SGHVS, CDR2 FNYEAQ, per germline. CDR3 residues: CASSLGANSYEQYF. CDR3 DNA sequence: TGTGCCAGCAGCTTAGGCGCCAACTCCTACGAGCAGTACTTC.

The chain has TRBV5-6 and TRBJ1-1, with D maybe TRBD1 (5 bases). This CDR3 is built from 14 residues. Germline V gene lookup returns CDR1 SGHDT and CDR2 YYEEEE. The germline V and J ends were trimmed by 1 base and 5 bases, with 12 bases remaining between them. The CDR3, as DNA: TGTGCCAGCAGCTTGTCTAGGGGAAGTACTGAAGCTTTCTTT. Encoded protein: CASSLSRGSTEAFF.

CDR3 amino acids: CASSLERRGEGYTF. The CDR3 DNA reads TGTGCCAGCAGCTTGGAGCGCAGGGGAGAGGGCTACACCTTC. V usage is TRBV5-6 and J usage is TRBJ1-2; D possibly corresponds to TRBD1 (6 bases). The CDR3 covers 14 residues. Germline lookup yields CDR1 SGHDT and CDR2 YYEEEE. Between the trimmed V and J ends, which lost 0 bases and 8 bases, there was a span of 14 bases.